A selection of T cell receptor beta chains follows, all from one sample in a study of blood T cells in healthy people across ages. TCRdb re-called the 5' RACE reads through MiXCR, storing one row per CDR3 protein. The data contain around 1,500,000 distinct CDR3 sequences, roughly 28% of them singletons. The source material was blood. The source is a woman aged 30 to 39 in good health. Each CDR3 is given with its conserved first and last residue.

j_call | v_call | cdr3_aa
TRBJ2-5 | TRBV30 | CAWGAQPTQYF
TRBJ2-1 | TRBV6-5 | CASTWTSASYNEQFF
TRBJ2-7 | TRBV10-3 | CAISESGRQSYEQYF
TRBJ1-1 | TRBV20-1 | CSARALGRMNTEAFF
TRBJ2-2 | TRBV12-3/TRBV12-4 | CASRFGRRVMSGELFF
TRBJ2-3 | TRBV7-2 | CASSLGWASGISTDTQYF
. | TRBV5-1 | CASSLKAAAHRNIQYF
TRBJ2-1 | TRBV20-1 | CSATGTTVYNEQFF
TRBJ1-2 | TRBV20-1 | CSAPRGSVGYTF
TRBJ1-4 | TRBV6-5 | CASSTGSPSEEKLFF